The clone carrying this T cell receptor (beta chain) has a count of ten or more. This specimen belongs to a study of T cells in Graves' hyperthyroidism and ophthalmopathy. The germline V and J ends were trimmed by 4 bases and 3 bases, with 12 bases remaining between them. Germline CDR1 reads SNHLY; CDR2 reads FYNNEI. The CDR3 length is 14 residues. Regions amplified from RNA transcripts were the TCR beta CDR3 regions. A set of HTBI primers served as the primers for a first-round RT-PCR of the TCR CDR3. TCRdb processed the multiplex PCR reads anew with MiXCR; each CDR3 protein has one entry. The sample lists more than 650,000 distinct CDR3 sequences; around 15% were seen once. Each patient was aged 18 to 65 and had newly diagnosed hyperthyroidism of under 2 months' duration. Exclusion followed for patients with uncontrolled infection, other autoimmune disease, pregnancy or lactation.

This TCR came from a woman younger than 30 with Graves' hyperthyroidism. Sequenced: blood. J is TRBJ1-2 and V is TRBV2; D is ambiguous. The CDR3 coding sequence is TGTGCCAGCAGTGGGAGGGCTCTGGACTATGGCTACACCTTC. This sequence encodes CASSGRALDYGYTF. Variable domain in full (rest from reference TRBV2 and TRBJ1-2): EPEVTQTPSHQVTQMGQEVILRCVPISNHLYFYWYRQILGQKVEFLVSFYNNEISEKSEIFDDQFSVERPDGSNFTLKIRSTKLEDSAMYFCASSGRALDYGYTFGSGTRLTVV.